The sequence of this T cell receptor (beta chain) was determined in a study of cytomegalovirus exposure and HLA in healthy donors. Study-level information: The study placed 70% to 85% of its approximately 400 genotyped donors in the Caucasian-associated ancestry cluster. Study-level results: DRB1 had the most TCR associations and HLA-C the fewest, a later analysis found, with rates varying by HLA locus.

V dropped 0 bases and J dropped 8 bases, with 16 bases sitting between them. The CDR3 sequence is 16 residues long. CDR1 and CDR2 (germline): ENHRY, SYGVKD. The study ran its PCR with 60 Vbeta and 13 Jbeta primers. Data came from immunoSEQ multiplex PCR; TCRdb stores just in-frame clones and leaves some out. In total, the table holds roughly 80,000 clones. In regard to this clone: Its antigen is as yet unknown.

This receptor was obtained from a man aged 45-65 years in good health and CMV-seronegative. The sample taken for sequencing was PBMCs. V usage is TRBV10-3 and J usage is TRBJ1-4; no definite D call. The CDR3 spells CAISESQTTGGEKLFF. DNA for the CDR3: TGTGCCATCAGTGAGTCCCAGACAACCGGAGGGGAAAAACTGTTTTTT.